The rows below give T cell receptor beta chains drawn from one sample of a study. In TCRdb, the RT-PCR reads were re-called with MiXCR into one record per CDR3 protein. The sample lists more than 600,000 distinct CDR3 sequences; over 12% were seen once. Sequencing was performed on memory CD4+ T cells from blood. Receptor source: a female donor in good health, serving as a healthy control. The CDR3 runs from the conserved cysteine through the conserved F or W. D genes are given only for firm matches. Not every row has a clone size; where given, it reads once, few, many or a size class.

J gene: TRBJ2-7; V gene: TRBV14; CDR3 length: 12; D gene: .; clone size: few; CDR3 protein: CASSQVQDKQYF; CDR3 DNA: TGTGCCAGCAGCCAAGTTCAGGATAAGCAGTACTTC
J gene: TRBJ2-7; V gene: TRBV28; CDR3 length: 15; D gene: .; clone size: few; CDR3 protein: CASTLRRGMDNEQYF; CDR3 DNA: TGTGCCAGCACCCTTAGGAGGGGTATGGACAACGAGCAGTACTTC
J gene: TRBJ2-5; V gene: TRBV12-3/TRBV12-4; CDR3 length: 12; D gene: .; clone size: many; CDR3 protein: CASSNWGETQYF; CDR3 DNA: TGTGCCAGCAGTAACTGGGGAGAGACCCAGTACTTC
J gene: TRBJ1-4; V gene: TRBV20-1; CDR3 length: 15; D gene: TRBD1; clone size: many; CDR3 protein: CSASSPGQGREKLFF; CDR3 DNA: TGCAGTGCTAGTTCCCCGGGACAGGGACGGGAAAAACTGTTTTTT
J gene: TRBJ2-1; V gene: TRBV6-2/TRBV6-3; CDR3 length: 16; D gene: TRBD2; clone size: .; CDR3 protein: CASSYSGGSFYNEQFF; CDR3 DNA: TGTGCCAGCAGTTACTCGGGCGGGAGTTTCTACAATGAGCAGTTCTTC
J gene: TRBJ1-1; V gene: TRBV10-3; CDR3 length: 15; D gene: .; clone size: few; CDR3 protein: CAISRAAGGDTEAFF; CDR3 DNA: TGTGCCATCAGCCGGGCAGCGGGGGGGGACACTGAAGCTTTCTTT
J gene: TRBJ2-1; V gene: TRBV5-6; CDR3 length: 12; D gene: .; clone size: few; CDR3 protein: CASSLEGRRQFF; CDR3 DNA: TGTGCCAGCAGCTTGGAGGGGAGACGGCAGTTCTTC
J gene: TRBJ2-1; V gene: TRBV11-2; CDR3 length: 15; D gene: .; clone size: many; CDR3 protein: CASTWGFSGYNEQFF; CDR3 DNA: TGTGCCAGCACATGGGGCTTTAGCGGTTACAATGAGCAGTTCTTC
J gene: TRBJ2-3; V gene: TRBV27; CDR3 length: 12; D gene: .; clone size: .; CDR3 protein: CASSSQGYTQYF; CDR3 DNA: TGTGCCAGCAGTAGTCAGGGTTATACGCAGTATTTT
J gene: TRBJ1-2; V gene: TRBV7-2; CDR3 length: 17; D gene: TRBD1; clone size: .; CDR3 protein: CASSPRGRGFYYYGYTF; CDR3 DNA: TGTGCCAGCAGCCCCCGAGGCAGGGGGTTTTATTACTATGGCTACACCTTC
J gene: TRBJ2-3; V gene: TRBV7-2; CDR3 length: 12; D gene: .; clone size: .; CDR3 protein: CASSPTTNTQYF; CDR3 DNA: TGTGCCAGCAGCCCAACTACGAATACGCAGTATTTT
J gene: TRBJ2-1; V gene: TRBV9; CDR3 length: 18; D gene: TRBD2; clone size: .; CDR3 protein: CASSAGTSGAPLLNEQFF; CDR3 DNA: TGTGCCAGCAGCGCGGGGACTAGCGGGGCCCCATTATTAAATGAGCAGTTCTTC
J gene: TRBJ2-5; V gene: TRBV20-1; CDR3 length: 14; D gene: .; clone size: few; CDR3 protein: CSARVPSAQETQYF; CDR3 DNA: TGCAGTGCTAGAGTACCCAGCGCCCAAGAGACCCAGTACTTC
J gene: TRBJ1-2; V gene: TRBV12-3/TRBV12-4; CDR3 length: 13; D gene: .; clone size: many; CDR3 protein: CASSPRGRYGYTF; CDR3 DNA: TGTGCCAGCAGCCCTCGAGGGAGGTATGGCTACACCTTC
J gene: TRBJ1-6; V gene: TRBV12-3/TRBV12-4; CDR3 length: 15; D gene: .; clone size: few; CDR3 protein: CASSFSGGDNSPLHF; CDR3 DNA: TGTGCCAGCAGTTTTTCCGGAGGGGATAATTCACCCCTCCACTTT
J gene: TRBJ2-5; V gene: TRBV9; CDR3 length: 16; D gene: .; clone size: once; CDR3 protein: CASSVRPAGAGETQYF; CDR3 DNA: TGTGCCAGCAGCGTCCGACCCGCGGGGGCGGGAGAGACCCAGTACTTC
J gene: TRBJ2-5; V gene: TRBV7-8; CDR3 length: 14; D gene: TRBD2; clone size: few; CDR3 protein: CASSRGLEVETQYF; CDR3 DNA: TGTGCCAGCAGCCGGGGACTAGAGGTGGAGACCCAGTACTTC
J gene: TRBJ1-2; V gene: TRBV6-5; CDR3 length: 14; D gene: TRBD1; clone size: .; CDR3 protein: CASTRDRESYGYTF; CDR3 DNA: TGTGCCAGCACCAGAGACAGGGAGAGCTATGGCTACACCTTC
J gene: TRBJ1-1; V gene: TRBV3-1; CDR3 length: 14; D gene: TRBD1; clone size: .; CDR3 protein: CASSQADRVGEAFF; CDR3 DNA: TGTGCCAGCAGCCAGGCCGACAGGGTCGGGGAAGCTTTCTTT
J gene: TRBJ2-1; V gene: TRBV3-1; CDR3 length: 15; D gene: TRBD2; clone size: .; CDR3 protein: CASSQDLTSGSVQFF; CDR3 DNA: TGTGCCAGCAGCCAAGATCTAACTAGCGGGAGTGTGCAGTTCTTC
J gene: TRBJ1-5; V gene: TRBV7-9; CDR3 length: 16; D gene: TRBD1; clone size: .; CDR3 protein: CASSLVGAGGSQPQHF; CDR3 DNA: TGTGCCAGCAGCTTAGTCGGGGCAGGGGGGAGTCAGCCCCAGCATTTT
J gene: TRBJ2-3; V gene: TRBV20-1; CDR3 length: 13; D gene: .; clone size: many; CDR3 protein: CSAARQGQDTQYF; CDR3 DNA: TGCAGTGCCGCCCGGCAGGGGCAAGATACGCAGTATTTT
J gene: TRBJ1-1; V gene: TRBV12-3/TRBV12-4; CDR3 length: 13; D gene: .; clone size: few; CDR3 protein: CASSLEQGLEAFF; CDR3 DNA: TGTGCCAGCAGTTTAGAACAGGGCCTGGAAGCTTTCTTT
J gene: TRBJ2-3; V gene: TRBV14; CDR3 length: 13; D gene: .; clone size: once; CDR3 protein: CASSPRPPDTQYF; CDR3 DNA: TGTGCCAGCAGCCCCCGACCACCGGATACGCAGTATTTT
J gene: TRBJ2-3; V gene: TRBV4-3; CDR3 length: 17; D gene: .; clone size: many; CDR3 protein: CASSQDGRQGHTDTQYF; CDR3 DNA: TGCGCCAGCAGCCAAGATGGGCGGCAGGGGCACACAGATACGCAGTATTTT
J gene: TRBJ2-3; V gene: TRBV7-2; CDR3 length: 15; D gene: .; clone size: .; CDR3 protein: CASRLAAASTDTQYF; CDR3 DNA: TGTGCCAGCAGACTCGCGGCAGCGAGCACAGATACGCAGTATTTT
J gene: TRBJ2-7; V gene: TRBV10-2; CDR3 length: 13; D gene: .; clone size: many; CDR3 protein: CASARDSTYEQYF; CDR3 DNA: TGCGCCAGCGCCCGGGACTCCACCTACGAGCAGTACTTC
J gene: TRBJ2-1; V gene: TRBV20-1; CDR3 length: 13; D gene: TRBD2; clone size: .; CDR3 protein: CSAWTSVNNEQFF; CDR3 DNA: TGCAGTGCCTGGACTAGCGTAAACAATGAGCAGTTCTTC
J gene: TRBJ1-6; V gene: TRBV6-5; CDR3 length: 12; D gene: .; clone size: few; CDR3 protein: CASRLQGSPLHF; CDR3 DNA: TGTGCCAGCAGGCTCCAAGGTTCACCCCTCCACTTT
J gene: TRBJ2-7; V gene: TRBV20-1; CDR3 length: 15; D gene: .; clone size: few; CDR3 protein: CSARIKGGLTYEQYF; CDR3 DNA: TGCAGTGCTAGAATAAAAGGGGGTTTAACGTACGAGCAGTACTTC
J gene: TRBJ1-3; V gene: TRBV7-2; CDR3 length: 14; D gene: TRBD1; clone size: few; CDR3 protein: CASSFPGQGNTIYF; CDR3 DNA: TGTGCCAGCAGTTTCCCGGGACAGGGGAACACCATATATTTT
J gene: TRBJ2-1; V gene: TRBV15; CDR3 length: 20; D gene: TRBD2; clone size: few; CDR3 protein: CATSGRPGLAGVRSYNEQFF; CDR3 DNA: TGTGCCACCAGCGGAAGACCGGGACTAGCGGGAGTCAGATCCTACAATGAGCAGTTCTTC
J gene: TRBJ1-2; V gene: TRBV5-5; CDR3 length: 15; D gene: TRBD1; clone size: .; CDR3 protein: CASSRQGSLEHGYTF; CDR3 DNA: TGTGCCAGCAGCCGACAGGGGAGTTTAGAACATGGCTACACCTTC
J gene: TRBJ1-1; V gene: TRBV7-2; CDR3 length: 15; D gene: .; clone size: many; CDR3 protein: CASSLVQVMNTEAFF; CDR3 DNA: TGTGCCAGCAGCTTAGTGCAAGTAATGAACACTGAAGCTTTCTTT
J gene: TRBJ1-1; V gene: TRBV18; CDR3 length: 14; D gene: .; clone size: .; CDR3 protein: CASSPPAGRTEAFF; CDR3 DNA: TGTGCCAGCTCACCACCGGCGGGCAGGACTGAAGCTTTCTTT
J gene: TRBJ2-7; V gene: TRBV20-1; CDR3 length: 13; D gene: .; clone size: many; CDR3 protein: CSARRGGAYEQYF; CDR3 DNA: TGCAGTGCTAGGAGGGGTGGCGCCTACGAGCAGTACTTC
J gene: TRBJ2-5; V gene: TRBV14; CDR3 length: 14; D gene: .; clone size: once; CDR3 protein: CASSPQGTGETQYF; CDR3 DNA: TGTGCCAGCAGCCCCCAGGGTACGGGAGAGACCCAGTACTTC
J gene: TRBJ1-2; V gene: TRBV20-1; CDR3 length: 13; D gene: TRBD1; clone size: .; CDR3 protein: CSAPTGRVYGYTF; CDR3 DNA: TGCAGTGCCCCGACAGGGCGAGTCTATGGCTACACCTTC
J gene: TRBJ2-1; V gene: TRBV7-2; CDR3 length: 13; D gene: .; clone size: many; CDR3 protein: CASSLVPDNEQFF; CDR3 DNA: TGTGCCAGCAGCTTAGTACCAGACAATGAGCAGTTCTTC
J gene: TRBJ1-1; V gene: TRBV5-6; CDR3 length: 12; D gene: .; clone size: .; CDR3 protein: CASSYTYTEAFF; CDR3 DNA: TGTGCCAGCAGCTATACGTACACTGAAGCTTTCTTT
J gene: TRBJ2-1; V gene: TRBV20-1; CDR3 length: 17; D gene: .; clone size: many; CDR3 protein: CSAPRTLAVPSYNEQFF; CDR3 DNA: TGCAGTGCTCCCCGAACGTTAGCGGTCCCCTCCTACAATGAGCAGTTCTTC
J gene: TRBJ1-4; V gene: TRBV5-1; CDR3 length: 17; D gene: .; clone size: few; CDR3 protein: CASSFRDPRATNEKLFF; CDR3 DNA: TGCGCCAGCAGCTTCCGGGACCCAAGGGCAACTAATGAAAAACTGTTTTTT
J gene: TRBJ1-2; V gene: TRBV5-8; CDR3 length: 13; D gene: TRBD1; clone size: .; CDR3 protein: CASSFLGQGGYTF; CDR3 DNA: TGTGCCAGCAGCTTCCTAGGACAGGGGGGCTACACCTTC
J gene: TRBJ1-1; V gene: TRBV7-9; CDR3 length: 14; D gene: TRBD1; clone size: few; CDR3 protein: CASSSGQHNTEAFF; CDR3 DNA: TGTGCCAGCAGCTCGGGACAGCACAACACTGAAGCTTTCTTT
J gene: TRBJ1-1; V gene: TRBV29-1; CDR3 length: 13; D gene: .; clone size: many; CDR3 protein: CSANPGGDTEAFF; CDR3 DNA: TGCAGCGCTAACCCTGGGGGGGACACTGAAGCTTTCTTT
J gene: TRBJ1-1; V gene: TRBV7-2; CDR3 length: 14; D gene: TRBD1; clone size: many; CDR3 protein: CASTSGQSDTEAFF; CDR3 DNA: TGTGCCAGCACCTCGGGACAGTCGGACACTGAAGCTTTCTTT
J gene: TRBJ1-1; V gene: TRBV5-1; CDR3 length: 15; D gene: .; clone size: .; CDR3 protein: CASSLGGYGASEAFF; CDR3 DNA: TGCGCCAGCAGCTTGGGTGGCTACGGGGCGAGTGAAGCTTTCTTT
J gene: TRBJ2-2; V gene: TRBV11-2; CDR3 length: 16; D gene: TRBD2; clone size: few; CDR3 protein: CASSLLASGNTGELFF; CDR3 DNA: TGTGCCAGCAGCTTATTGGCTAGCGGGAACACCGGGGAGCTGTTTTTT
J gene: TRBJ2-3; V gene: TRBV4-3; CDR3 length: 17; D gene: .; clone size: few; CDR3 protein: CASSQDPAPRSTDTQYF; CDR3 DNA: TGCGCCAGCAGCCAAGATCCCGCACCGAGAAGCACAGATACGCAGTATTTT